Shown below are 24 T cell receptor beta chains from a single sample sequenced in a study of cytomegalovirus exposure and HLA in healthy donors. Both 60 Vbeta primers and 13 Jbeta primers went into the PCR. The protocol was immunoSEQ multiplex PCR, while the TCRdb copy is restricted to in-frame clones and leaves out a portion. The specimen's table records some 40,000 clones. Sequencing was carried out using PBMCs. The receptors shown here come from a male donor in good health and CMV-seronegative.

V is TRBV27 and J is TRBJ2-7, with D unresolved. V shed 2 bases and J shed 2 bases, with 7 bases lying between them. CDR1 MNHEY and CDR2 SMNVEV come from the germline V gene (reference sequence). CDR3 length equals 13 residues. The CDR3 DNA sequence: TGTGCCAGCAGTTTACAGGCGACCTACGAGCAGTACTTC. Amino acid sequence: CASSLQATYEQYF.

V and J are TRBV5-6 and TRBJ1-2, with TRBD1 matching 8 bases. CDR1 and CDR2 from the germline V gene are SGHDT and YYEEEE. The CDR3 has 14 residues. V gave up 4 bases and J gave up 4 bases; unmatched junction bases: 6. The CDR3 region is CASSPGTGIYGYTF. The CDR3 nucleotides read TGTGCCAGCAGCCCGGGGACAGGAATCTATGGCTACACCTTC. Using reference TRBV5-6 and TRBJ1-2 for the parts outside the CDR3, the full variable domain is DAGVTQSPTHLIKTRGQQVTLRCSPKSGHDTVSWYQQALGQGPQFIFQYYEEEERQRGNFPDRFSGHQFPNYSSELNVNALLLGDSALYLCASSPGTGIYGYTFGSGTRLTVV.

The chain carries TRBV2 and TRBJ2-7; D uncertain. V dropped 3 bases and J dropped 3 bases, with 9 bases sitting between them. Germline V CDR1 and CDR2: SNHLY, FYNNEI. The CDR3 has 13 residues. The CDR3 nucleotides are TGTGCCAGCAGTGAGCGCAGCGTCTACGAGCAGTACTTC. This codes for CASSERSVYEQYF. Filled out from reference TRBV2 and TRBJ2-7, the complete variable domain reads EPEVTQTPSHQVTQMGQEVILRCVPISNHLYFYWYRQILGQKVEFLVSFYNNEISEKSEIFDDQFSVERPDGSNFTLKIRSTKLEDSAMYFCASSERSVYEQYFGPGTRLTVT.

The CDR3 region is CASSLVRTGGLSYNSPLHF. CDR3 coding DNA: TGTGCCAGCAGCTTAGTACGGACAGGGGGTCTCTCCTATAATTCACCCCTCCACTTT. The chain couples TRBV7-8 to TRBJ1-6; 10 nucleotides agree with TRBD1. The CDR3 extends over 19 amino acids. The ends lost 1 base at V and 0 bases at J; junction bases unmatched: 6. CDR1 SGHVS and CDR2 FQNEAQ come from the germline V gene.

The V and J genes are TRBV7-3 and TRBJ2-1; 13 nucleotides agree with TRBD2. From germline, CDR1 is SGHTA and CDR2 FQGTGA. V lost 2 bases and J lost 7; bases outside the gene matches: 5. CDR3 size: 16 residues. The CDR3 DNA is TGTGCCAGCAGCTTAGGCAGGACTAGCGGGGGTAATGAGCAGTTCTTC. Translating gives CASSLGRTSGGNEQFF.

J is TRBJ1-4 and V is TRBV7-3; 9 bases map to TRBD1. V lost 6 bases and J lost 8; bases outside the gene matches: 4. Germline values: CDR1 SGHTA, CDR2 FQGTGA. The CDR3 has 13 amino acids. Here the CDR3 reads CASSPGTGEKLFF. In nucleotides, the CDR3 is TGTGCCAGCAGTCCGGGGACAGGGGAAAAACTGTTTTTT.

The gene calls are TRBV28 and TRBJ1-5, with D hard to call. CDR1 and CDR2 from the germline V gene are MDHEN and SYDVKM. There are 15 residues in the CDR3. The V end lost 5 bases, the J end lost 2 bases, and 13 bases lay between the germline ends. The chain's CDR3 is CASSPQKGGNQPQHF. The CDR3 DNA is TGTGCCAGCAGTCCACAAAAAGGAGGCAATCAGCCCCAGCATTTT.

The V and J genes are TRBV7-2 and TRBJ1-5, with D perhaps matching TRBD1 (6 bases). There are 14 residues in the CDR3. CDR1 and CDR2 from the germline V gene are SGHTA and FQGNSA. V was pared by 3 bases and J by 2 bases, with 8 bases between. CDR3 in amino acids: CASSLDSGNQPQHF. In nucleotides, the CDR3 is TGTGCCAGCAGCTTGGACAGTGGCAATCAGCCCCAGCATTTT.

The CDR3 loop reads CASMGTSRGTPYEQYF. In nucleotides, the CDR3 is TGTGCCAGCATGGGGACATCGCGGGGGACCCCCTACGAGCAGTACTTC. This rearrangement joins TRBV27 to TRBJ2-7, with a weak D call TRBD2 (7 bases). The V gene's germline CDR1 is MNHEY and CDR2 SMNVEV (reference sequence). The CDR3 totals 16 residues. Trimming took off 7 bases at V and 2 bases at J, with 21 bases between the two ends.

The rearrangement links TRBV5-1 to TRBJ2-7, with TRBD1 identical over 7 bases. Germline V gene sequence: CDR1 SGHRS, CDR2 YFSETQ. This CDR3 region has 11 residues. The V gene end was trimmed by 3 bases and the J gene end by 7 bases; junction bases not matched to a gene: 1. CDR3 bases: TGCGCCAGCAGCTCGGACAGGGAGCAGTACTTC. This sequence encodes CASSSDREQYF.

V gene TRBV18 combines with J gene TRBJ2-1; 13 positions agree with TRBD2. The CDR3 has 18 amino acids. The junction had 14 bases not matched to a gene; V was cut back by 3 bases and J by 9 bases. Germline assignment: CDR1 KGHSH and CDR2 LQKENI. This chain's CDR3 is CASSPLPPTSGGPGEQFF. DNA for the CDR3: TGTGCCAGCTCACCTCTACCCCCGACTAGCGGGGGGCCCGGTGAGCAGTTCTTC.

CDR3 DNA: TGTGCCAGCAGCTTAGACAGGGGAGCCTACGAGCAGTACTTC. Protein: CASSLDRGAYEQYF. The chain links TRBV5-4 to TRBJ2-7, with 8 bases identical to TRBD1. This CDR3 has 14 residues. The germline CDR1 and CDR2 sequences are SGHNT and YYREEE (reference sequence). V was pared by 2 bases and J by 2 bases, with 3 bases of the junction left unmatched. Using reference TRBV5-4 and TRBJ2-7 for the parts outside the CDR3, the full variable domain is ETGVTQSPTHLIKTRGQQVTLRCSSQSGHNTVSWYQQALGQGPQFIFQYYREEENGRGNFPPRFSGLQFPNYSSELNVNALELDDSALYLCASSLDRGAYEQYFGPGTRLTVT.

This chain joins TRBV19 and TRBJ1-6, with TRBD1 matching over 9 bases. The CDR3 is 16 amino acids. Germline loops: CDR1 LNHDA, CDR2 SQIVND (reference sequence). V gave up 6 bases and J gave up 7 bases; unmatched junction bases: 10. DNA for the CDR3: TGTGCCAGTAGAAGGGCCCGGGACAGGGAAAATTCACCCCTCCACTTT. Protein product: CASRRARDRENSPLHF.

The chain joins TRBV19 to TRBJ1-1; TRBD1 aligns across 8 bases. The CDR3 contains 15 residues. The ends lost 3 bases at V and 3 bases at J; junction bases unmatched: 6. Germline V gives CDR1 LNHDA, CDR2 SQIVND (reference sequence). The CDR3 sequence is CASSIGQGIHTEAFF. CDR3 DNA sequence: TGTGCCAGTAGTATCGGACAGGGAATACACACTGAAGCTTTCTTT.

The rearrangement joins TRBV5-1 to TRBJ2-5; D gene ambiguous. Per germline, CDR1 SGHRS and CDR2 YFSETQ. Trimming left V 2 bases short and J 5 bases short, with 13 bases between. The CDR3 is 14 amino acids. In DNA form, the CDR3 reads TGCGCCAGCAGCTTAGCCCCCTCCCGCGAGACCCAGTACTTC. It encodes CASSLAPSRETQYF.

The gene calls are TRBV28 and TRBJ1-2, with D unresolved. This CDR3 has 12 residues. Germline V lookup: CDR1 MDHEN, CDR2 SYDVKM. V lost 5 bases to trimming and J lost 4 bases, with 8 bases between them. This CDR3 is CASSPLSYGYTF. CDR3 sequence (DNA): TGTGCCAGCAGTCCTCTTTCCTATGGCTACACCTTC.

V gene TRBV9 combines with J gene TRBJ2-1, with 10 nucleotides matching TRBD2. Germline lookup yields CDR1 SGDLS and CDR2 YYNGEE. CDR3 length: 14 amino acids. Trimming cost V 2 bases and J 5 bases; bases outside gene matches: 1. The CDR3 sequence: CASSVSGGNNEQFF. In DNA, the CDR3 is TGTGCCAGCAGCGTTAGCGGGGGGAACAATGAGCAGTTCTTC. Full variable domain (remainder filled in from reference TRBV9 and TRBJ2-1): DSGVTQTPKHLITATGQRVTLRCSPRSGDLSVYWYQQSLDQGLQFLIQYYNGEERAKGNILERFSAQQFPDLHSELNLSSLELGDSALYFCASSVSGGNNEQFFGPGTRLTVL.

The J gene is TRBJ2-6, the V gene TRBV11-1; D is perhaps TRBD1 (6 bases). Trimming cost V 5 bases and J 1 base, with 9 bases left between them. The CDR3 extends over 15 amino acids. Germline V lookup: CDR1 SGHAT, CDR2 FQDESV (reference sequence). CDR3 in DNA: TGTGCCAGCAGCCCAACAGGGTCTGGGGCCAACGTCCTGACTTTC. Residues: CASSPTGSGANVLTF.

This chain connects TRBV29-1 to TRBJ2-7, with 7 bases aligning to TRBD1. V trimming: 4 bases; J trimming: 5 bases; junction bases outside the gene matches: 2. CDR1 SQVTM and CDR2 ANQGSEA come from the germline V gene. The CDR3 spans 11 residues. The CDR3 loop reads CSVGGGDEQYF. DNA for the CDR3: TGCAGCGTTGGAGGGGGCGACGAGCAGTACTTC.

The chain carries TRBV2 and TRBJ2-5, with a weak D call TRBD1 (6 bases). Per the germline V gene, CDR1 is SNHLY and CDR2 is FYNNEI. The CDR3 covers 11 residues. V dropped 7 bases and J dropped 3 bases, with 6 bases sitting between them. The CDR3 spells CASKGEETQYF. The CDR3 DNA reads as TGTGCCAGCAAGGGGGAAGAGACCCAGTACTTC.

The chain has TRBV6-5 and TRBJ2-6; the D gene is possibly TRBD2 (5 bases). This CDR3 has 15 residues. V was cut by 7 bases and J by 4 bases, with 14 bases left in between. The germline V gene encodes CDR1 MNHEY and CDR2 SVGAGI. The CDR3 sequence is CASTGEGSGANVLTF. DNA of the CDR3: TGTGCCAGCACCGGGGAAGGATCCGGGGCCAACGTCCTGACTTTC.

This chain joins TRBV6-5 and TRBJ2-5; 9 nucleotides agree with TRBD1. Germline V gene sequence: CDR1 MNHEY, CDR2 SVGAGI. The CDR3 is 14 residues long. V dropped 8 bases and J dropped 5; count of bases not matched to a gene: 9. The CDR3 sequence: CASCKGQGGETQYF. DNA of the CDR3: TGTGCCAGCTGCAAGGGACAGGGTGGGGAGACCCAGTACTTC.

The chain is built from TRBV19 and TRBJ1-2, with D uncertain. The ends were cut back, 3 bases at V and 7 bases at J, with 9 bases in the middle. CDR1 and CDR2 from the germline V gene are LNHDA and SQIVND (reference sequence). There are 12 residues in the CDR3. The DNA for the CDR3 is TGTGCCAGTAGTATTATAGGGAGTGGCTACACCTTC. This sequence encodes CASSIIGSGYTF.

The rearrangement links TRBV11-2 to TRBJ2-3, with D maybe TRBD1 (5 bases). The CDR3 is 16 amino acids. Germline V gene sequence: CDR1 SGHAT, CDR2 FQNNGV. Trimming took 4 bases from V and 0 from J, leaving 14 bases between them. The CDR3 here is CASSSEWGESTDTQYF. The CDR3 bases are TGTGCCAGCAGCTCCGAATGGGGCGAGAGCACAGATACGCAGTATTTT.